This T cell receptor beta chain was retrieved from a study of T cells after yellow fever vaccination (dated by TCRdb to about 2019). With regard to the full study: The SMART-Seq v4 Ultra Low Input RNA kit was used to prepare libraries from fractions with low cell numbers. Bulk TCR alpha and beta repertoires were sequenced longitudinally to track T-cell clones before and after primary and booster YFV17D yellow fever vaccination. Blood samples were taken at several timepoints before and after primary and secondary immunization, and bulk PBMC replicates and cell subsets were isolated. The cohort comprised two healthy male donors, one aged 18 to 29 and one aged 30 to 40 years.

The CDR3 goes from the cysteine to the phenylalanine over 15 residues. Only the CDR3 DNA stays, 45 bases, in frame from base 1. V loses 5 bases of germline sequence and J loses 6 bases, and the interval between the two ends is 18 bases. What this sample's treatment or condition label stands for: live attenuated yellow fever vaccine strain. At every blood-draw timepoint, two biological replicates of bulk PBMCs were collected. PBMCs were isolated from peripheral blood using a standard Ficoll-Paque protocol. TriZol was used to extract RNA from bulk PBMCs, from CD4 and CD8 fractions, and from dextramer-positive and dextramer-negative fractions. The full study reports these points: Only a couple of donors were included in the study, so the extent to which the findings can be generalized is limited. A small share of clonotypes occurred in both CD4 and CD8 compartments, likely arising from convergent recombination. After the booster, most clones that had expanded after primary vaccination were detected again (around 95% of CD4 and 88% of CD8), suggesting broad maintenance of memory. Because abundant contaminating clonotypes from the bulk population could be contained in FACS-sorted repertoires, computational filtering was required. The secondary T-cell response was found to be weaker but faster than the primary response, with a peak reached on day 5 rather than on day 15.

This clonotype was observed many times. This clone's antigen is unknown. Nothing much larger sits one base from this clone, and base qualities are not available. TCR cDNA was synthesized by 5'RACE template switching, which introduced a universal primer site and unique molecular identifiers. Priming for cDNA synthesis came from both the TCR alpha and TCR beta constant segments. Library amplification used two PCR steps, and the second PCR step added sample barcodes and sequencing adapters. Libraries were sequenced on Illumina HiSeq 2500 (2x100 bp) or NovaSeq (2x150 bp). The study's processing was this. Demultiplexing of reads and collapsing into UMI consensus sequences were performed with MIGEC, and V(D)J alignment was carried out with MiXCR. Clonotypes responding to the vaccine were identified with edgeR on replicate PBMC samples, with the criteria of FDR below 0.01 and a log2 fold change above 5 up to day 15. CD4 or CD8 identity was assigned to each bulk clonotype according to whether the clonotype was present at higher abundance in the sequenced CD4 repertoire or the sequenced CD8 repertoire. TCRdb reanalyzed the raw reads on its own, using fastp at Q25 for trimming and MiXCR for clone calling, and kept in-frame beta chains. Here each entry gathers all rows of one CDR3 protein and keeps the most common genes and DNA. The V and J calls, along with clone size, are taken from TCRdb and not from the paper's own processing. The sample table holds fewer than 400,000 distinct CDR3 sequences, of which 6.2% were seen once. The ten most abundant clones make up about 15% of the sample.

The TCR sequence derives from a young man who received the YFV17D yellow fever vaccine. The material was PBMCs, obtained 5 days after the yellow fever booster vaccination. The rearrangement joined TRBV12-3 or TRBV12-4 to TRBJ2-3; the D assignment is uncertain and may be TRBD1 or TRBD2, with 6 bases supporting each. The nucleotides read TGTGCCAGCAGTGGCGGGACACTTGGGGGGGATACGCAGTATTTT. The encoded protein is CASSGGTLGGDTQYF.